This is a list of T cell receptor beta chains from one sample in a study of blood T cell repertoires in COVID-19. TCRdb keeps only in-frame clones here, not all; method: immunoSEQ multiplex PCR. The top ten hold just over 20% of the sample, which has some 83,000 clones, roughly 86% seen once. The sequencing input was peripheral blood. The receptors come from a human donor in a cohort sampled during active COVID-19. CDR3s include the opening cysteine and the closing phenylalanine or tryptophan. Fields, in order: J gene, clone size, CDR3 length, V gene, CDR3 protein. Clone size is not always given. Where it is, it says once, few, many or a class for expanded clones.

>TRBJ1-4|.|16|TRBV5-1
CASSLVPGLGDEKLFF
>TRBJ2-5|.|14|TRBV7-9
CASSRTSGQETQYF
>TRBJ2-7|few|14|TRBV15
CATSRGGGTYEQYF
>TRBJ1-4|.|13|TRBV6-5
CASRRTANEKLFF
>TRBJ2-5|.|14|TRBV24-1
CATSDPDREETQYF
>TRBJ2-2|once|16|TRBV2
CAGRTSGGQNTGELFF
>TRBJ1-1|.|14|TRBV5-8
CASSLVADNTEAFF
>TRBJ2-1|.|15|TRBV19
CASTTLEGRRDEQFF
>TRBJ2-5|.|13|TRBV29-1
CSVVLDPGETQYF
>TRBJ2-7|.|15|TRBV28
CASSLTGTGRHEQYF
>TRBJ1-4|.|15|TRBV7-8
CASSFSELRSEKLFF
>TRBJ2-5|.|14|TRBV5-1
CASSAGQQQETQYF
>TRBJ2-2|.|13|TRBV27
CAAGRADTGELFF
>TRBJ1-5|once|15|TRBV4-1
CASSQDHSRGQPQHF
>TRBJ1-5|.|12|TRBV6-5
CASSTRTGSQHF
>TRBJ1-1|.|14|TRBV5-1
CASSSGQGWTEAFF
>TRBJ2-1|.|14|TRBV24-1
CATSDRGRRREQFF
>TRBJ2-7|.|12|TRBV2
CASSPQTYEQYF
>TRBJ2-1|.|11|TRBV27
CASSARFEQFF
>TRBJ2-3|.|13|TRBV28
CASSLPGADTQYF
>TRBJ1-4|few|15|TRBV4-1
CASSQGRVGVVKLFF
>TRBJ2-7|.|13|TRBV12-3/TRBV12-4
CASSSRRRVEQYF
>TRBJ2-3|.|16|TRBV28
CASSIPGQGASDTQYF